The 9 T cell receptor beta chains given below trace back to one sample, sequenced in a study of a mutant IDH1 vaccine in newly diagnosed glioma. Method: immunoSEQ multiplex PCR; TCRdb's copy keeps in-frame clones and lacks some. This sample has roughly 51,000 clones, with around 82% found just once. Their specific antigens are unknown. Time point here: week 5, during vaccination. Doses of 300 ug of mutant IDH1 20-mer peptide were given with topical imiquimod. The sequences come from PBMCs, collected from a glioma patient whose treatment included an IDH1 peptide vaccine. The receptors originated from a woman aged 18-30 years with glioma. Some clones in this sample may be carry-over from other donors' samples.

The chain uses TRBV5-6 and TRBJ1-5, with no clear D. Per the germline V gene, CDR1 is SGHDT and CDR2 is YYEEEE. This CDR3 is built from 12 residues. V was clipped by 1 base and J by 6 bases, with 5 bases between them. The CDR3 coding sequence is TGTGCCAGCAGCTTGTCGGGTCAGCCCCAGCATTTT. Translation: CASSLSGQPQHF.

V is TRBV30 and J is TRBJ1-1; TRBD1 matches at 8 bases. The trim removed 4 bases at V and 9 bases at J, leaving 13 bases unmatched. The CDR3 contains 14 residues. Per the germline V gene, CDR1 is GTSNPN and CDR2 is SVGIG (reference sequence). In DNA form, the CDR3 reads TGTGCCTGGAATGGGGGTCAGGGGGCGAGTAAAGCTTTCTTT. Residues: CAWNGGQGASKAFF.

This clone was seen a handful of times. The chain is built from TRBV10-1 and TRBJ1-2; D possibly corresponds to TRBD1 (5 bases). Trimming removed 3 bases at V and 8 bases at J, with 13 bases between. Germline CDR1 WNHNN, CDR2 SYGVQD (reference sequence). The CDR3 covers 13 residues. The CDR3 spells CASSDGGREGYTF. The CDR3 region has the DNA TGCGCCAGCAGTGACGGGGGGAGGGAAGGCTACACCTTC.

The chain couples TRBV6-1 to TRBJ2-2; 11 bases are shared with TRBD2. Per the germline V gene, CDR1 is MNHNS and CDR2 is SASEGT. The V segment lost 10 bases and the J segment 6 bases; nucleotides outside the gene matches: 1. CDR3 length equals 12 residues. CDR3 DNA: TGTGCCATACTAGCGGGGGCCGGGGAGCTGTTTTTT. Translated: CAILAGAGELFF.

This clone has just a few counts. The V call is TRBV27, the J call TRBJ1-5; D remains unclear. There are 13 residues in the CDR3. CDR1 is MNHEY and CDR2 is SMNVEV in the germline V gene (reference sequence). Trimming removed 3 bases at V and 7 bases at J, with 10 bases between. The CDR3 region has the DNA TGTGCCAGCAGTTTTTTATCCGGACAGCCCCAGCATTTT. It translates to CASSFLSGQPQHF.

The chain combines TRBV5-6 with TRBJ1-4, with 7 positions matching TRBD1. CDR3 length equals 16 residues. V trimming: 3 bases; J trimming: 4 bases; junction bases outside the gene matches: 9. CDR1 is SGHDT and CDR2 is YYEEEE in the germline V gene. As DNA, the CDR3 is TGTGCCAGCAGCTCTCCCCTGGGACAGAATAATGAAAAACTGTTTTTT. This encodes CASSSPLGQNNEKLFF.

This clone has a handful of counts. CDR3 DNA: TGTGCCAGCAGCGGGACTAGCGGTTCCTACGAGCAGTACTTC. This translates into CASSGTSGSYEQYF. This chain joins TRBV4-2 and TRBJ2-7; 11 bases line up with TRBD2. The CDR3 contains 14 residues. The germline V gene has CDR1 LGHNA and CDR2 YNFKEQ. V shed 5 bases and J 1 base; nucleotides not matched to a gene: 1.

This clone was counted a single time. The chain uses TRBV27 and TRBJ2-5; TRBD1 matches at 7 bases. J gave up 5 bases and V 6 bases, and 12 bases lay outside the gene matches. Germline CDR1 is MNHEY and CDR2 is SMNVEV (reference sequence). The CDR3 runs to 15 residues. CDR3 sequence reads: CASRPTGAVAETQYF. The CDR3 DNA is TGTGCCAGCAGGCCTACAGGGGCGGTGGCGGAGACCCAGTACTTC.

The chain is built from TRBV27 and TRBJ1-2, with a possible D match to TRBD1 (6 bases). CDR1 is MNHEY and CDR2 is SMNVEV in the germline V gene (reference sequence). CDR3 length: 10 residues. The V gene lost 11 bases and the J gene lost 4 bases, with 8 bases spanning the gap. CDR3 sequence reads: CAGGPYGYTF. The CDR3 DNA sequence: TGTGCCGGGGGGCCCTATGGCTACACCTTC.